The subject of this entry is one T cell receptor beta chain. This record comes from a study of blood T cells in healthy people across ages. Each sample had at least 6.5 million PBMCs isolated. The CDR3 length is 18 residues. The germline V gene has CDR1 SGHVS and CDR2 FQNEAQ. Unmatched junction bases numbered 10, after V lost 1 base and J lost 2 bases. Sample-barcoded 5' priming and a J-beta primer mix drove a second PCR of roughly 7 to 11 cycles. TCRdb fed the 5' RACE reads into MiXCR, producing one record per CDR3 protein. Of about 940,000 distinct CDR3 sequences in the sample, roughly 43% were seen once.

The V call is TRBV7-8, the J call TRBJ2-7; TRBD2 matches at 11 bases. This TCR was recovered from a man aged 25-45 years in good health. The sequencing input was blood. CDR3 region: CASSLGVAGGPGTYEQYF. In nucleotides, the CDR3 is TGTGCCAGCAGCTTAGGGGTAGCGGGAGGGCCAGGAACCTACGAGCAGTACTTC.